This T cell receptor (beta chain) is drawn from a study of shared clonotypes between healthy human individuals. In germline, CDR1 is MNHNY, CDR2 SVGAGI (reference sequence). CDR3 length: 15 residues. Trimming took off 7 bases at V and 5 bases at J, with 17 bases between the two ends. Some clones are missing from TCRdb's copy, which holds only in-frame ones; the method was immunoSEQ multiplex PCR. The table has around 2.5 million clones, under 95% seen once. Material for sequencing was naive CD4+ T cells from PBMCs. Regarding subset: CD45RA+ positively selected. The receptor's source is a man in his late teens or twenties in good health. Some clones in this sample may be carry-over from other donors' samples. This chain connects TRBV6-6 to TRBJ1-4, with unresolved D. The CDR3 sequence: CASNPAGRMNEKLFF. DNA of the CDR3: TGTGCCAGCAACCCCGCAGGACGGATGAATGAAAAACTGTTTTTT.